This T cell receptor (beta chain) was obtained from a study of OX40 agonist ivuxolimab in advanced cancers. For the study at large: Past anti-PD-1, anti-PD-L1 or anti-CTLA-4 therapy was accepted, and approximately 40% had received some.

Clones were read by immunoSEQ multiplex PCR, and TCRdb kept only the in-frame ones, dropping some. The sample contains about 71,000 clones, around 93% of which appear only once. General study results and limits: In the expanded peripheral T cells, antigen specificity was never determined.

A note on this clone: Its antigen is unidentified.

Trimming left V 2 bases short and J 5 bases short, with 16 bases between. This CDR3 has 16 residues. CDR1 MGHRA and CDR2 YSYEKL come from the germline V gene. The chain joins TRBV4-1 to TRBJ2-1, with a tentative D call TRBD1 (6 bases). This sequence was found in an adult with an advanced solid tumor such as melanoma, head and neck, liver or kidney cancer. Sequenced material: CD4+ or CD8+ T cells sorted from blood, taken in a trial of the OX40 agonist ivuxolimab. The CDR3 sequence is CASSQSRPNRDNEQFF. The CDR3 DNA follows: TGCGCCAGCAGCCAATCAAGGCCAAACAGGGACAATGAGCAGTTCTTC.